This T cell receptor beta chain derives from a study of blood T cell repertoires in COVID-19. About the research overall: Specimens from acute and convalescent COVID-19 originated in the United States, Italy and Spain. Sources were T cells, B-cell-depleted T cells, or PBMCs; the material itself was cDNA or gDNA.

Original analysis: Cell counts per sample came from amplifying reference gene primers. The method was immunoSEQ multiplex PCR; TCRdb's version includes in-frame clones alone and lacks a portion of them. V, J and clone size derive from that table, while D and trimming were established from the DNA sequence. The data hold approximately 170,000 clones, with 86% observed a single time. V dropped 4 bases and J dropped 7; count of bases not matched to a gene: 16. The CDR3 is made up of 17 amino acids. In germline, CDR1 is SGHKS, CDR2 YYEKEE (reference sequence). The TCR was taken from a woman aged 65 to 85 with acute or convalescent COVID-19. Material for sequencing was peripheral blood. The V and J genes are TRBV5-5 and TRBJ2-2; 7 bases line up with TRBD2. CDR3 amino acids: CASSHNLPAGPGGELFF. CDR3 DNA sequence: TGTGCCAGCAGCCATAACCTACCAGCGGGACCGGGCGGGGAGCTGTTTTTT.